A single sample gave rise to the 20 T cell receptor beta chains below, sequenced in a study of molecular identifiers for immune sequencing clone quantification. Via MiXCR, TCRdb re-called the PCR reads, giving one row per CDR3 protein. The top ten hold 0.65% to 0.95% of the sample, which has 490,000 or so distinct CDR3 sequences, about 20% seen once. Sequencing used naive CD8+ T cells from blood, with Jurkat cell RNA spiked in. Stated subset: FACS-sorted CD8+CD4-CCR7+CD45RA+ naive T cells. The receptor source for this set is a human donor in good health. Some libraries in this study had Jurkat cell RNA spiked in.

The chain recombines TRBV28 with TRBJ1-4; D remains unclear. The CDR3 contains 14 residues. Trimming shortened V by 7 bases and J by 6 bases, and 15 bases separated the two germline ends. The germline V gene has CDR1 MDHEN and CDR2 SYDVKM. CDR3 in amino acids: CASKFTAVYEKLFF. The CDR3 DNA reads TGTGCCAGCAAATTCACAGCAGTGTATGAAAAACTGTTTTTT.

About this clonotype: A read error may be the cause here, since a much bigger clone is one base away. The rearrangement uses TRBV29-1 and TRBJ1-2, with D unresolved. Germline CDR1 SQVTM, CDR2 ANQGSEA. The CDR3 totals 12 residues. For the CDR3, the DNA is TGCGGCGTTCCCGGACGTGGGGTTGGCTACACCTTC. This translates into CGVPGRGVGYTF. The full variable domain, completed using reference TRBV29-1 and TRBJ1-2, is SAVISQKPSRDICQRGTSLTIQCQVDSQVTMMFWYRQQPGQSLTLIATANQGSEATYESGFVIDKFPISRPNLTFSTLTVSNMSPEDSSIYLCGVPGRGVGYTFGSGTRLTVV.

Of note for this clonotype: Since a much larger clone is just one base distant, this may be a read error. The chain joins TRBV29-1 to TRBJ1-4, with unresolved D. The CDR3 extends over 14 amino acids. V was clipped by 6 bases and J by 0 bases, with 11 bases between them. Germline V gene sequence: CDR1 SQVTM, CDR2 ANQGSEA. CDR3 amino acids: CSVVGRSTNEKLFF. The CDR3, as DNA: TGCAGCGTAGTTGGACGGTCAACTAATGAAAAACTGTTTTTT.

The rearrangement links TRBV3-1 to TRBJ2-3; 10 bases align to TRBD2. This CDR3 contains 16 residues. The germline gives CDR1 LGHDT, CDR2 YNNKEL (reference sequence). Trimming at V came to 1 base and at J to 2 bases, leaving 3 bases not matched to a gene. CDR3 in amino acids: CASSQAGLADTDTQYF. The CDR3 DNA sequence: TGTGCCAGCAGCCAAGCAGGACTAGCGGACACAGATACGCAGTATTTT.

The chain has TRBV12-3 or TRBV12-4 and TRBJ2-7; perhaps TRBD1 as D (5 bases). The CDR3 spans 13 residues. Deletions cut 3 bases from V and 7 bases from J, with 13 bases between. The CDR3, as DNA: TGTGCCAGCAGTTTGTTCAGGGTTGGGGAGCAGTACTTC. Its protein product is CASSLFRVGEQYF.

As to this clonotype: This may be a read error, as it is one base from a much larger clone. V is TRBV4-3 and J is TRBJ2-7; tentatively, D is TRBD1 or TRBD2 (6 bases each). The germline V gene has CDR1 LGHNA and CDR2 YSLEER. This CDR3 has 15 amino acids. CDR3 coding DNA: TGCACCAGCAGCCCCGGCGGAGGGGGTGAATACGAGCAGTACTTC. It translates to CTSSPGGGGEYEQYF.

The V and J genes are TRBV29-1 and TRBJ2-3; TRBD2 matches at 13 bases. This CDR3 is built from 18 residues. Germline assignment: CDR1 SQVTM and CDR2 ANQGSEA. V lost 2 bases, J lost 3 bases, and 11 bases stayed unmatched. As DNA, the CDR3 is TGCAGCGTTGAATTGGGAACTAGCGGGGGGGCCAGGACAGATACGCAGTATTTT. Its protein is CSVELGTSGGARTDTQYF.

This clonotype appeared many times. V usage is TRBV7-9 and J usage is TRBJ2-3, with 12 nucleotides matching TRBD2. Germline V gives CDR1 SEHNR, CDR2 FQNEAQ (reference sequence). Unmatched junction bases numbered 2, after V lost 5 bases and J lost 5 bases. This CDR3 comprises 14 residues. This chain's CDR3 is CASSTGLAGDTQYF. Written as DNA, the CDR3 is TGTGCCAGCAGCACGGGACTAGCGGGAGATACGCAGTATTTT.

This clonotype has at least ten counts. The rearrangement uses TRBV19 and TRBJ2-5; D might be TRBD1 or TRBD2, each matching 5 bases. V was clipped by 6 bases and J by 3 bases, with 23 bases between them. The CDR3 sequence is 17 residues long. CDR1 and CDR2 (germline): LNHDA, SQIVND (reference sequence). The DNA of the CDR3 is TGTGCCAGTAGCCCCTTCTCGGGACCTCCCAATGAAGAGACCCAGTACTTC. Its translation is CASSPFSGPPNEETQYF. The full variable domain, rest sourced from reference TRBV19 and TRBJ2-5, is DGGITQSPKYLFRKEGQNVTLSCEQNLNHDAMYWYRQDPGQGLRLIYYSQIVNDFQKGDIAEGYSVSREKKESFPLTVTSAQKNPTAFYLCASSPFSGPPNEETQYFGPGTRLLVL.

This clonotype was counted at least ten times. V usage is TRBV20-1 and J usage is TRBJ1-6; perhaps TRBD1 as D (6 bases). V gave up 7 bases and J gave up 9 bases, with 16 bases separating them. Per germline, CDR1 DFQATT and CDR2 SNEGSKA (reference sequence). The CDR3 is 13 residues long. This CDR3 is CSVTVGAGSPLHF. The CDR3 nucleotides are TGCAGTGTTACCGTGGGGGCTGGTTCACCCCTCCACTTT.

This clonotype appeared a few times. The V and J genes are TRBV28 and TRBJ2-3, with 7 bases lining up with TRBD2. V shed 4 bases and J 4 bases; nucleotides not matched to a gene: 17. The CDR3 is made up of 18 amino acids. The germline gives CDR1 MDHEN, CDR2 SYDVKM. The CDR3 nucleotides read TGTGCCAGCAGTTCCCCTTTACTAGCGACTCAGTTACCAGATACGCAGTATTTT. It is translated as CASSSPLLATQLPDTQYF.

This clonotype was observed many times. The gene calls are TRBV9 and TRBJ2-5; 8 nucleotides line up with TRBD2. The CDR3 has 15 residues. Germline-derived CDR1 and CDR2 are SGDLS and YYNGEE. V gave up 4 bases and J gave up 3 bases; unmatched junction bases: 8. CDR3 nucleotides: TGTGCCAGCAGCCACACGACTAGCGCAGAAGAGACCCAGTACTTC. It is translated as CASSHTTSAEETQYF.

The J gene is TRBJ1-2, the V gene TRBV11-2, with 7 bases lining up with TRBD1. V shed 8 bases and J 4 bases; nucleotides not matched to a gene: 7. Looked up from germline, CDR1 is SGHAT and CDR2 is FQNNGV. This CDR3 region has 13 residues. The CDR3 is CASGGGGGYGYTF. CDR3 nucleotides: TGTGCCAGCGGCGGAGGGGGCGGCTATGGCTACACCTTC.

This clonotype has ten or more counts. V and J are TRBV7-9 and TRBJ2-3; D may be TRBD1 (6 bases). CDR1 SEHNR and CDR2 FQNEAQ come from the germline V gene (reference sequence). CDR3 size: 15 residues. The V end lost 5 bases, the J end lost 3 bases, and 15 bases lay between the germline ends. The CDR3 is CASSPGVYWTDTQYF. As DNA, the CDR3 is TGTGCCAGCAGCCCAGGGGTGTACTGGACAGATACGCAGTATTTT.

This clonotype has ten or more counts. The chain carries TRBV29-1 and TRBJ2-1; a weak D match, TRBD2 (5 bases). Germline assignment: CDR1 SQVTM and CDR2 ANQGSEA. Trimming took 5 bases from V and 6 from J, leaving 17 bases between them. The CDR3 contains 14 residues. The CDR3 bases are TGCAGCGTTATTTTACGGGGTACGGGCAATGAGCAGTTCTTC. This encodes CSVILRGTGNEQFF.

Of note for this clonotype: The junction departs from the called germline gene at one end, perhaps through a read error. The rearrangement links TRBV29-1 to TRBJ1-2; no clear D. This CDR3 region has 13 residues. The V gene's germline CDR1 is SQVTM and CDR2 ANQGSEA. DNA of the CDR3: TGCAACGTTGAAGATACCTCGTTCTATGGCTACACCTTC. Encoded protein: CNVEDTSFYGYTF.

This clonotype was seen at least ten times. V usage is TRBV2 and J usage is TRBJ2-7; TRBD1 matches at 7 bases. In germline, CDR1 is SNHLY, CDR2 FYNNEI. This CDR3 is built from 12 residues. V lost 8 bases and J lost 4; bases outside the gene matches: 5. CDR3 nucleotide sequence: TGTGCCAGCGGGACAGCGAGTTACGAGCAGTACTTC. Its protein is CASGTASYEQYF.

This clonotype showed up just a few times. The genes are TRBV25-1 and TRBJ2-7; TRBD2 might be the D (6 bases). V was cut by 4 bases and J by 0 bases, with 13 bases left in between. The germline V gene has CDR1 MGHDK and CDR2 SYGVNS. The CDR3 extends over 15 amino acids. This CDR3 is CASSGGTFSSYEQYF. In DNA form, the CDR3 reads TGTGCCAGCAGTGGCGGGACTTTTAGCTCCTACGAGCAGTACTTC.

There are many counts of this clonotype. The V gene is TRBV4-1, the J gene TRBJ2-1; D is possibly TRBD1 (6 bases). This CDR3 is 13 amino acids long. Germline CDR1 reads MGHRA; CDR2 reads YSYEKL. V was shortened by 2 bases and J by 8 bases, with 10 bases between the two germline ends. The CDR3: CASSQIRGDEQFF. CDR3 nucleotide sequence: TGCGCCAGCAGCCAAATCAGGGGCGATGAGCAGTTCTTC.

In this sample, this clonotype turned up many times. The chain recombines TRBV7-9 with TRBJ1-5, with D tentatively TRBD1 (6 bases). V was cut by 4 bases and J by 5 bases, with 24 bases left in between. CDR1 is SEHNR, CDR2 FQNEAQ, per germline (reference sequence). The CDR3 has 18 amino acids. The CDR3, as DNA: TGTGCCAGCAGCTCCGGGGTGGGGGGCGTCAGATCGGATCAGCCCCAGCATTTT. This sequence encodes CASSSGVGGVRSDQPQHF.